This record looks at one T cell receptor (beta chain) sequence and its context. What it binds is not known. The length of the CDR3 is 13 residues. Germline assignment: CDR1 LNHNV and CDR2 YYDKDF (reference sequence). These data come from a study of T cells in localized non-small cell lung cancer. Study observations and caveats: Adjacent lung had a median roughly 61 of the 100 largest tumor clones. Uninvolved adjacent lung had higher T cell clonality than tumor and all other tissues. Density of T cells in blood, when higher, went with longer overall survival.

Profiled with immunoSEQ multiplex PCR; TCRdb holds only in-frame clones, not every one. The data hold tens of thousands of clones, with more than 75% observed a single time. The chain recombines TRBV15 with TRBJ2-5; no clear D gene. The J call could be wrong; TRBJ2-7 is a better fit for the DNA end. The receptor was isolated from a woman between 40 and 69 years old with stage I squamous cell lung carcinoma. Here the sequenced sample was peripheral blood, taken before any cancer treatment. The chain's CDR3 is CATSRGSDYEQYF. In DNA, the CDR3 is TGTGCCACCAGCAGAGGGAGTGACTACGAGCAGTACTTC.